The 30 T cell receptor beta chains reported below all come from one sample, sequenced in a study of blood T cells in healthy people across ages. Combining a sample-barcoded 5' primer with a J-beta primer mix, a second PCR ran for about 7 to 11 cycles. In TCRdb, the 5' RACE reads were re-called with MiXCR into one record per CDR3 protein. This sample yields hundreds of thousands of distinct CDR3 sequences, of which 58% are seen a single time; approximately 20% belongs to the top ten. The sequenced material came from blood. The receptors stem from a man aged 25-45 years in good health.

Turning to this clonotype: A much larger clone lies a single base off, so this may be a read error. The chain couples TRBV3-1 to TRBJ2-4; D is possibly TRBD1 (5 bases). The CDR3 sequence is 13 residues long. Per the germline V gene, CDR1 is LGHDT and CDR2 is YNNKEL (reference sequence). The CDR3 DNA follows: TGTGTCAGCAGTCGACAGTTCGAGATGGCCCAGTACTTC. Its protein is CVSSRQFEMAQYF.

V and J are TRBV6-6 and TRBJ2-1; D is unclear. The germline V and J ends were trimmed by 2 bases and 6 bases, with 11 bases remaining between them. The CDR3 has 14 residues. Germline V gives CDR1 MNHNY, CDR2 SVGAGI (reference sequence). The CDR3 reads CASSYGNSANEQFF. CDR3 nucleotide sequence: TGTGCCAGCAGTTACGGGAACAGTGCCAATGAGCAGTTCTTC.

The chain has TRBV9 and TRBJ1-6, with D hard to call. Germline assignment: CDR1 SGDLS and CDR2 YYNGEE. Trimming removed 0 bases at V and 9 bases at J, with 4 bases between. This CDR3 contains 12 residues. The CDR3 nucleotides are TGTGCCAGCAGCGTAGGTCTTTCACCCCTCCACTTT. Its protein is CASSVGLSPLHF. The variable domain in full, with the rest retrieved from reference TRBV9 and TRBJ1-6, is DSGVTQTPKHLITATGQRVTLRCSPRSGDLSVYWYQQSLDQGLQFLIQYYNGEERAKGNILERFSAQQFPDLHSELNLSSLELGDSALYFCASSVGLSPLHFGNGTRLTVT.

About this clonotype itself: At one boundary the junction diverges from the germline segment, which might be a read error. V and J are TRBV2 and TRBJ2-7, with 7 bases identical to TRBD1. CDR1 is SNHLY, CDR2 FYNNEI, per germline. This CDR3 has 14 residues. The CDR3 DNA is TGCGCCAGCAGTGCGACAGGGATGGTATACGAGCAGTACTTC. Residues: CASSATGMVYEQYF.

The rearrangement links TRBV29-1 to TRBJ2-1; 8 nucleotides match TRBD2. CDR1 and CDR2 from the germline V gene are SQVTM and ANQGSEA. The junction had 5 bases not matched to a gene; V was cut back by 7 bases and J by 9 bases. This CDR3 region has 11 residues. CDR3 region: CSGSTSGEQFF. In nucleotides, the CDR3 is TGCAGCGGCAGCACTAGCGGTGAGCAGTTCTTC.

Notes on this clonotype: One end of the junction fails to match germline, which may point to a read error. J is TRBJ1-5 and V is TRBV12-3 or TRBV12-4; unclear D gene. CDR3 length: 13 residues. CDR3 DNA sequence: TGTGCCAGCAGTTTTAGGGAGAATCAGCCTCAGCATTTT. Translation gives CASSFRENQPQHF.

This clonotype was counted between two and nine times. This rearrangement joins TRBV20-1 to TRBJ2-5; TRBD2 matches at 8 bases. The CDR3 runs 14 residues. In germline, CDR1 is DFQATT, CDR2 SNEGSKA (reference sequence). The ends lost 3 bases at V and 3 bases at J; junction bases unmatched: 6. CDR3 sequence reads: CSASSGTSEETQYF. The CDR3 bases are TGCAGTGCTAGCTCCGGGACTAGTGAAGAGACCCAGTACTTC.

This clonotype showed up many times. The chain is built from TRBV7-2 and TRBJ2-1; TRBD2 matches at 12 bases. V lost 3 bases to trimming and J lost 4 bases; unmatched junction nucleotides: 7. This CDR3 has 17 residues. The germline V gene encodes CDR1 SGHTA and CDR2 FQGNSA. The DNA for the CDR3 is TGTGCCAGCAGCTTCCTAGCGGGGGGGCCAGGGTACAATGAGCAGTTCTTC. The encoded protein is CASSFLAGGPGYNEQFF.

The chain uses TRBV4-3 and TRBJ2-4; D remains unclear. V was clipped by 0 bases and J by 6 bases, with 15 bases between them. In germline, CDR1 is LGHNA, CDR2 YSLEER. The CDR3 length is 16 residues. The CDR3 protein is CASSQDPGPEANIQYF. The CDR3 DNA follows: TGCGCCAGCAGCCAAGACCCAGGCCCTGAGGCAAACATTCAGTACTTC.

A note on this clonotype: The junction differs from germline at one of its ends, possibly a read error. The rearrangement links TRBV4-3 to TRBJ2-1; tentatively, D is TRBD2 (5 bases). The CDR3 has 12 amino acids. CDR1 is LGHNA, CDR2 YSLEER, per germline. This chain's CDR3 is CASSQDGNGQFF. The CDR3 region has the DNA TGCGCCAGCAGCCAAGACGGGAATGGGCAGTTCTTC.

Of note for this clonotype: At one end the junction does not follow the germline gene, possibly because of a read error. V is TRBV9 and J is TRBJ2-7; no clear D. This CDR3 comprises 14 residues. CDR1 is SGDLS and CDR2 is YYNGEE in the germline V gene. DNA for the CDR3: TGTGCCAGCAGCGTTGGGGTATCGTCCTACGGGCAGTACTTC. This encodes CASSVGVSSYGQYF.

For the CDR3, the DNA is TGTGCCAGCAGTGACTGGACTAACACTGAAGCTTTCTTT. Amino acid sequence: CASSDWTNTEAFF. The chain combines TRBV6-2 or TRBV6-3 with TRBJ1-1; no clear D. The CDR3 length is 13 residues. Germline CDR1 and CDR2: MNHEY and SVGEGT. V was trimmed by 5 bases and J by 2 bases, leaving 9 bases between them.

This rearrangement joins TRBV7-9 to TRBJ2-1; TRBD2 might be the D (6 bases). With the DNA end fitting TRBJ2-7 better, the J assignment may be wrong. Germline V lookup: CDR1 SEHNR, CDR2 FQNEAQ (reference sequence). This CDR3 region has 18 residues. The CDR3 DNA is TGTGCCAGCAGCCCAGACCCCCATAGCGGAAGGCTTTCCTACGAGCAGTACTTC. Its protein is CASSPDPHSGRLSYEQYF.

V gene TRBV9 combines with J gene TRBJ1-6; 9 bases are a match to TRBD1. The CDR3 spans 16 residues. Germline V gene data show CDR1 as SGDLS and CDR2 as YYNGEE. The junction had 5 bases not matched to a gene; V was cut back by 4 bases and J by 3 bases. CDR3 residues: CASSSGTGLYNSPLHF. The CDR3 DNA follows: TGTGCCAGCAGCTCCGGGACAGGGCTCTATAATTCACCCCTCCACTTT.

The chain employs TRBV27 and TRBJ2-1, with TRBD2 matching over 9 bases. Germline V gives CDR1 MNHEY, CDR2 SMNVEV (reference sequence). The CDR3 loop spans 21 amino acids. The V gene end was trimmed by 6 bases and the J gene end by 0 bases; junction bases not matched to a gene: 21. The CDR3 DNA reads TGTGCCAGCAGGCTTGACGCAGGGGGGCTAGCGGGGCTTAGCTCCTACAATGAGCAGTTCTTC. Protein product: CASRLDAGGLAGLSSYNEQFF.

This clonotype was seen more than once but under ten times. The rearrangement links TRBV7-2 to TRBJ2-7; D uncertain. Germline CDR1 is SGHTA and CDR2 is FQGNSA. The CDR3 totals 14 residues. The V end lost 5 bases, the J end lost 0 bases, and 11 bases lay between the germline ends. This CDR3 is CASSTGPSSYEQYF. The CDR3 bases are TGTGCCAGCAGCACCGGGCCGAGCTCCTACGAGCAGTACTTC.

In its sample, this clonotype was seen a few times. This sequence joins TRBV4-2 and TRBJ2-1, with TRBD2 matching 10 bases. J gave up 0 bases and V 5 bases, and 10 bases lay outside the gene matches. This CDR3 region has 18 residues. Germline V CDR1 and CDR2: LGHNA, YNFKEQ. CDR3 sequence: CASSRRLAGASSYNEQFF. The CDR3 region has the DNA TGTGCCAGCAGCAGGAGGCTAGCGGGGGCTAGCTCCTACAATGAGCAGTTCTTC.

The chain is built from TRBV7-3 and TRBJ1-1; D remains unclear. Germline values: CDR1 SGHTA, CDR2 FQGTGA. The V end was cut by 5 bases, the J end by 4 bases, with 11 bases between. The CDR3 totals 13 residues. CDR3 residues: CASSRTRSTEAFF. The DNA for the CDR3 is TGTGCCAGCAGCCGTACCAGGAGCACTGAAGCTTTCTTT.

This clonotype appeared once. This chain connects TRBV7-9 to TRBJ1-2, with D uncertain. V lost 5 bases, J lost 4 bases, and 17 bases lay in between. Germline CDR1 reads SEHNR; CDR2 reads FQNEAQ (reference sequence). The CDR3 extends over 15 amino acids. Here the CDR3 DNA reads TGTGCCAGCAGCCCTGGGGAACCGTCCTTCTATGGCTACACCTTC. It translates to CASSPGEPSFYGYTF.

The rearrangement uses TRBV20-1 and TRBJ2-3; 11 bases fit TRBD2. The CDR3 has 17 amino acids. V trimming: 4 bases; J trimming: 9 bases; junction bases outside the gene matches: 18. Germline CDR1 reads DFQATT; CDR2 reads SNEGSKA (reference sequence). The CDR3 spells CSAIISGRAGVTGTQYF. CDR3 nucleotide sequence: TGCAGTGCTATTATTAGCGGGAGGGCCGGGGTTACGGGAACGCAGTATTTT.

The chain recombines TRBV5-1 with TRBJ2-5, with 7 bases matching TRBD1. The junction had 5 bases not matched to a gene; V was cut back by 0 bases and J by 6 bases. The CDR3 runs to 14 residues. CDR1 and CDR2 from the germline V gene are SGHRS and YFSETQ. CDR3 sequence (DNA): TGCGCCAGCAGCTTGGGACAGGGTGAAAAGACCCAGTACTTC. Its protein is CASSLGQGEKTQYF.

The chain is built from TRBV29-1 and TRBJ2-5; perhaps TRBD1 as D (6 bases). The J call may be incorrect, as the DNA end agrees better with TRBJ2-7. The CDR3 length is 12 residues. Germline CDR1 reads SQVTM; CDR2 reads ANQGSEA. In DNA, the CDR3 is TGCAGCGTTGAAGGAACAGGGTTCGAGCAGTACTTC. Its translation: CSVEGTGFEQYF.

The rearrangement uses TRBV14 and TRBJ2-1; the D gene is possibly TRBD2 (6 bases). The CDR3 runs 16 residues. Deletions cut 5 bases from V and 4 bases from J, with 18 bases between. The germline V gene encodes CDR1 SGHDN and CDR2 FVKESK. The CDR3 spells CASSDPSALRYNEQFF. CDR3 DNA: TGTGCCAGCAGCGACCCTAGCGCGCTGCGATACAATGAGCAGTTCTTC.

The V and J genes are TRBV3-1 and TRBJ2-1, with 7 nucleotides matching TRBD2. The CDR3 runs 15 residues. Germline assignment: CDR1 LGHDT and CDR2 YNNKEL (reference sequence). V shed 4 bases, J shed 7 bases, and the junction held 10 bases outside the gene matches. CDR3 DNA: TGTGCCAGCAGCCCTGCAAGGGAGGGCTTAAATGAGCAGTTCTTC. It specifies CASSPAREGLNEQFF.

The chain links TRBV3-1 to TRBJ2-7; 11 bases match TRBD2. The CDR3 is 15 amino acids. V lost 4 bases and J lost 2; bases outside the gene matches: 4. Germline V gene data show CDR1 as LGHDT and CDR2 as YNNKEL (reference sequence). The CDR3 sequence is CASSLLLAGAYEQYF. CDR3 bases: TGTGCCAGCAGCCTCCTACTAGCGGGGGCCTACGAGCAGTACTTC.

This clonotype was counted at least ten times. The CDR3 protein is CASSLVGSSYEQYF. The CDR3 DNA sequence: TGTGCCAGCAGCTTAGTTGGGTCTTCCTACGAGCAGTACTTC. This chain links TRBV7-2 with TRBJ2-7; no reliable D call. CDR3 length equals 14 residues. Looked up from germline, CDR1 is SGHTA and CDR2 is FQGNSA. V was shortened by 1 base and J by 1 base, with 8 bases between the two germline ends. The full variable domain, in which reference TRBV7-2 and TRBJ2-7 provide the parts outside the CDR3, is GAGVSQSPSNKVTEKGKDVELRCDPISGHTALYWYRQSLGQGLEFLIYFQGNSAPDKSGLPSDRFSAERTGGSVSTLTIQRTQQEDSAVYLCASSLVGSSYEQYFGPGTRLTVT.

The chain uses TRBV5-1 and TRBJ2-3; 12 bases line up with TRBD2. The CDR3 is 14 amino acids. Germline V gene lookup returns CDR1 SGHRS and CDR2 YFSETQ. The J segment lost 6 bases and the V segment lost 5 bases, leaving 4 bases of the junction unmatched. CDR3 DNA: TGCGCCAGCAGGACTAGCGGGGGTCAGGATACGCAGTATTTT. Amino acids: CASRTSGGQDTQYF.

To note about this clonotype: A much larger clone sits a single nucleotide away, making a read error possible. The chain couples TRBV20-1 to TRBJ2-4; 8 bases line up with TRBD1. The trim removed 4 bases at V and 3 bases at J, leaving 8 bases unmatched. The CDR3 loop spans 15 amino acids. Germline V gene lookup returns CDR1 DFQATT and CDR2 SNEGSKA (reference sequence). Here the CDR3 reads CSATTGGQVKNIQYF. DNA for the CDR3: TGCAGTGCTACCACCGGGGGACAGGTCAAAAACATTCAGTACTTC.

This clonotype was seen just once. V gene TRBV28 combines with J gene TRBJ2-4; D is ambiguous. The DNA end is more similar to TRBJ2-7, so the J call may be wrong. Per the germline V gene, CDR1 is MDHEN and CDR2 is SYDVKM. CDR3 length: 14 amino acids. The CDR3 region is CASSSSPPFYEQYF. CDR3 sequence (DNA): TGTGCCAGCAGTTCCTCACCCCCCTTCTACGAGCAGTACTTC.

V and J are TRBV28 and TRBJ2-7, with 7 bases fitting TRBD1. Germline V gene data show CDR1 as MDHEN and CDR2 as SYDVKM. J was trimmed by 4 bases and V by 6 bases; bases with no gene match: 3. CDR3 length: 12 residues. CDR3 bases: TGTGCCAGCAGACAGGGGCTATACGAGCAGTACTTC. The encoded protein is CASRQGLYEQYF.